Listed below are T cell receptor beta chains from one sample, sequenced in a study of early T cells in non-severe SARS-CoV-2 infection. TCRdb used MiXCR to reprocess the 5' RACE reads, holding one entry per CDR3 protein. Of fewer than 100,000 distinct CDR3 sequences in the sample, less than 15% were seen once. The sequencing sample was made of whole blood. The receptors shown here come from an adult who was a healthcare worker with PCR-confirmed SARS-CoV-2 infection or an uninfected control (not recorded which). The CDR3 runs from the conserved cysteine through the conserved F or W. Each record gives: D gene, J gene, V gene, CDR3 protein. D genes are given only for firm matches.

d_gene: .; j_gene: TRBJ1-1; v_gene: TRBV28; CDR3aa: CASREDYKAFF
d_gene: .; j_gene: TRBJ2-2; v_gene: TRBV27; CDR3aa: CASSFSGREVHGELFF
d_gene: .; j_gene: TRBJ1-5; v_gene: TRBV7-9; CDR3aa: CASSLDGGVQPQHF
d_gene: .; j_gene: TRBJ2-1; v_gene: TRBV28; CDR3aa: CATKEGNNEQFF
d_gene: .; j_gene: TRBJ1-1; v_gene: TRBV7-9; CDR3aa: CASSSRLASGLNTEAFF
d_gene: TRBD1; j_gene: TRBJ1-1; v_gene: TRBV5-1; CDR3aa: CASSSTTTGDTEAFF
d_gene: TRBD1; j_gene: TRBJ2-7; v_gene: TRBV2; CDR3aa: CASSDPDRAYEQYF
d_gene: .; j_gene: TRBJ2-7; v_gene: TRBV29-1; CDR3aa: CSVDGEKEQYF
d_gene: .; j_gene: TRBJ2-5; v_gene: TRBV19; CDR3aa: CASNPRGGETQYF
d_gene: .; j_gene: TRBJ1-1; v_gene: TRBV12-3/TRBV12-4; CDR3aa: CASSDTEAFF
d_gene: .; j_gene: TRBJ1-1; v_gene: TRBV29-1; CDR3aa: CIAGNTEAFF
d_gene: TRBD1; j_gene: TRBJ2-7; v_gene: TRBV4-2; CDR3aa: CASSHGTDFYEQYF
d_gene: .; j_gene: TRBJ2-3; v_gene: TRBV10-2; CDR3aa: CASSEVASAMTDTQYF
d_gene: .; j_gene: TRBJ1-5; v_gene: TRBV5-5; CDR3aa: CASSFLGGQPQHF
d_gene: .; j_gene: TRBJ1-3; v_gene: TRBV12-3/TRBV12-4; CDR3aa: CASTLMPSGNTIYF
d_gene: .; j_gene: TRBJ1-1; v_gene: TRBV3-1; CDR3aa: CASSRQQGTEAFF
d_gene: TRBD2; j_gene: TRBJ2-2; v_gene: TRBV28; CDR3aa: CASSTTSGGPGELFF
d_gene: TRBD1; j_gene: TRBJ1-5; v_gene: TRBV10-3; CDR3aa: CAISTAWTGGALSQPQHF
d_gene: TRBD1; j_gene: TRBJ2-3; v_gene: TRBV9; CDR3aa: CASSATGDRTDTQYF
d_gene: .; j_gene: TRBJ1-1; v_gene: TRBV4-1; CDR3aa: CASSQDPGRYAFF
d_gene: TRBD1; j_gene: TRBJ1-1; v_gene: TRBV28; CDR3aa: CASSSGGLSAEAFF
d_gene: .; j_gene: TRBJ1-1; v_gene: TRBV28; CDR3aa: CASSWGFEAFF
d_gene: TRBD2; j_gene: TRBJ2-1; v_gene: TRBV10-2; CDR3aa: CATAGRGRPYNEQFF
d_gene: TRBD1; j_gene: TRBJ1-5; v_gene: TRBV15; CDR3aa: CATSRDYRTGRNQPQHF
d_gene: .; j_gene: TRBJ2-7; v_gene: TRBV4-1; CDR3aa: CASSPTISYEQYF
d_gene: .; j_gene: TRBJ1-2; v_gene: TRBV5-4; CDR3aa: CASSRDGNYGYTF
d_gene: .; j_gene: TRBJ2-3; v_gene: TRBV11-3; CDR3aa: CASSGGPDTQYF
d_gene: TRBD1; j_gene: TRBJ2-3; v_gene: TRBV6-5; CDR3aa: CASSYHGTGFTDTQYF
d_gene: TRBD1; j_gene: TRBJ1-2; v_gene: TRBV29-1; CDR3aa: CSARTGGMVAGYTF
d_gene: .; j_gene: TRBJ2-2; v_gene: TRBV14; CDR3aa: CASSQRGANTGELFF
d_gene: .; j_gene: TRBJ2-3; v_gene: TRBV20-1; CDR3aa: CSAKPPPGQGGSLYLDTQYF
d_gene: .; j_gene: TRBJ2-2; v_gene: TRBV28; CDR3aa: CASSFDKTNTGELFF
d_gene: TRBD2; j_gene: TRBJ2-1; v_gene: TRBV20-1; CDR3aa: CSGLAGGYAYNEQFF
d_gene: TRBD1; j_gene: TRBJ1-4; v_gene: TRBV2; CDR3aa: CASRRQGWDPTNEKLFF
d_gene: .; j_gene: TRBJ1-4; v_gene: TRBV11-2; CDR3aa: CASSLREPQYEKLFF
d_gene: .; j_gene: TRBJ2-5; v_gene: TRBV20-1; CDR3aa: CSARRHRGAETQYF
d_gene: .; j_gene: TRBJ1-5; v_gene: TRBV19; CDR3aa: CASLRDVEANQPQHF
d_gene: .; j_gene: TRBJ2-1; v_gene: TRBV7-2; CDR3aa: CASSGQDNEQFF
d_gene: .; j_gene: TRBJ1-4; v_gene: TRBV2; CDR3aa: CASTQVESEKLFF
d_gene: TRBD1; j_gene: TRBJ2-1; v_gene: TRBV27; CDR3aa: CASTWDRGGNEQFF
d_gene: .; j_gene: TRBJ2-7; v_gene: TRBV20-1; CDR3aa: CSASQSSYEQYF
d_gene: TRBD2; j_gene: TRBJ2-2; v_gene: TRBV28; CDR3aa: CASSPLAGGPTGELFF